Shown below are 16 T cell receptor beta chains from a single sample sequenced in a study of cytomegalovirus exposure and HLA in healthy donors. In the PCR, 60 Vbeta and 13 Jbeta primers were used. TCRdb's table, derived via immunoSEQ multiplex PCR, lists solely in-frame clones and lacks some. In the table there are 97,000 or so clones, about 69% of which are singletons. Material for sequencing was PBMCs. The receptor source for this set is a human donor in good health.

The V and J genes are TRBV27 and TRBJ2-2, with D perhaps TRBD2 (5 bases). The CDR3 runs to 19 residues. Germline CDR1 is MNHEY and CDR2 is SMNVEV (reference sequence). Between the trimmed V and J ends, which lost 0 bases and 3 bases, there was a span of 20 bases. CDR3 sequence: CASSLSLAVAGLDTGELFF. CDR3 nucleotide sequence: TGTGCCAGCAGTTTATCGCTCGCGGTGGCGGGCTTGGACACCGGGGAGCTGTTTTTT.

This clone has just a few counts. The chain employs TRBV4-2 and TRBJ2-2, with a possible D match to TRBD1 (5 bases). This CDR3 contains 16 residues. Trimming removed 3 bases from V and 7 bases from J, with 18 bases in between. The V gene's germline CDR1 is LGHNA and CDR2 YNFKEQ. CDR3 region: CASSQGHVGGNGELFF. CDR3 DNA: TGTGCCAGCAGCCAGGGGCATGTAGGTGGCAACGGGGAGCTGTTTTTT.

The rearrangement links TRBV11-2 to TRBJ2-5; TRBD2 is a possible D gene (5 bases). Gene TRBJ2-7 matches the end of the DNA better, so the J call may be wrong. The V gene's germline CDR1 is SGHAT and CDR2 FQNNGV. The CDR3 spans 13 residues. The CDR3 here is CASSLDWDYEQYF. The CDR3, as DNA: TGTGCCAGCAGCTTGGACTGGGACTACGAGCAGTACTTC.

The V gene is TRBV4-2, the J gene TRBJ1-3; tentatively, D is TRBD1 (6 bases). This CDR3 region has 16 residues. Trimming removed 4 bases at V and 3 bases at J, with 16 bases between. Germline V CDR1 and CDR2: LGHNA, YNFKEQ. In nucleotides, the CDR3 is TGTGCCAGCAGCCGGGAAGGACAAGGGGGTGGAAACACCATATATTTT. Translation gives CASSREGQGGGNTIYF.

The count of this clone is one. The rearrangement links TRBV2 to TRBJ1-2; the D is unclear. Germline lookup yields CDR1 SNHLY and CDR2 FYNNEI. The CDR3 covers 15 residues. The V gene lost 1 base and the J gene lost 1 base, with 10 bases spanning the gap. CDR3 bases: TGTGCCAGCAGTGAAGGTTTGAGGGATAACTATGGCTACACCTTC. This gives the protein CASSEGLRDNYGYTF.

The chain employs TRBV10-3 and TRBJ2-3, with TRBD2 matching 8 bases. Trimming cost V 8 bases and J 1 base; bases outside gene matches: 11. The CDR3 has 16 residues. Germline CDR1 and CDR2: ENHRY and SYGVKD. The CDR3 coding sequence is TGTGCCATCGCCTTCCTAGCGGGTGGAGGCACAGATACGCAGTATTTT. Protein product: CAIAFLAGGGTDTQYF.

V gene TRBV2 combines with J gene TRBJ2-3; 7 bases are a match to TRBD1. The CDR3 has 14 residues. Losses at the gene ends were 6 bases for V and 2 bases for J; bases not matched to a gene: 5. Germline V gene lookup returns CDR1 SNHLY and CDR2 FYNNEI. CDR3 nucleotide sequence: TGTGCCAGCAGGGGACAGTTTTTCACAGATACGCAGTATTTT. The encoded protein is CASRGQFFTDTQYF. The full variable domain, its missing parts supplied by reference TRBV2 and TRBJ2-3, is EPEVTQTPSHQVTQMGQEVILRCVPISNHLYFYWYRQILGQKVEFLVSFYNNEISEKSEIFDDQFSVERPDGSNFTLKIRSTKLEDSAMYFCASRGQFFTDTQYFGPGTRLTVL.

The chain carries TRBV9 and TRBJ1-2, with 9 bases matching TRBD1. The CDR3 runs 14 residues. Germline V gene data show CDR1 as SGDLS and CDR2 as YYNGEE. Unmatched junction bases numbered 5, after V lost 4 bases and J lost 4 bases. The CDR3 reads CASSLDRGGYGYTF. CDR3 sequence (DNA): TGTGCCAGCAGCCTGGACAGGGGAGGCTATGGCTACACCTTC.

The V call is TRBV5-4, the J call TRBJ1-4; the D is unclear. The CDR3 consists of 14 residues. Trimming took off 2 bases at V and 1 base at J, with 6 bases between the two ends. CDR1 and CDR2 from the germline V gene are SGHNT and YYREEE (reference sequence). This CDR3 reads CASSFGLTNEKLFF. The CDR3 DNA reads as TGTGCCAGCAGCTTCGGGTTAACTAATGAAAAACTGTTTTTT.

This clone was seen a few times. This chain uses TRBV27 with TRBJ1-6; no clear D. This CDR3 spans 12 amino acids. Germline values: CDR1 MNHEY, CDR2 SMNVEV (reference sequence). V gave up 8 bases and J gave up 9 bases, with 11 bases separating them. The chain's CDR3 is CASARLGSPLHF. The CDR3 nucleotides are TGTGCCAGCGCGAGGTTAGGTTCACCCCTCCACTTT.

The chain couples TRBV29-1 to TRBJ2-7; D gene uncertain. CDR1 is SQVTM, CDR2 ANQGSEA, per germline. The V gene lost 0 bases and the J gene lost 5 bases, with 14 bases spanning the gap. This CDR3 has 14 amino acids. CDR3 nucleotide sequence: TGCAGCGTTGAAGATTCAGAGGCTGGCGACGAGCAGTACTTC. Its translation: CSVEDSEAGDEQYF.

This sequence joins TRBV2 and TRBJ2-7; 10 bases align to TRBD1. Germline V gene sequence: CDR1 SNHLY, CDR2 FYNNEI. CDR3 length equals 16 residues. V shed 8 bases and J 2 bases; nucleotides not matched to a gene: 12. This CDR3 is CASQSSGTGDPYEQYF. The CDR3, as DNA: TGTGCCAGCCAAAGTTCCGGGACAGGGGATCCCTACGAGCAGTACTTC.

The J gene is TRBJ1-1, the V gene TRBV7-9; 8 bases are a match to TRBD1. The CDR3 covers 17 residues. Looked up from germline, CDR1 is SEHNR and CDR2 is FQNEAQ (reference sequence). The trim removed 1 base at V and 0 bases at J, leaving 7 bases unmatched. The CDR3 sequence is CASSLGWDRTMNTEAFF. The CDR3 coding sequence is TGTGCCAGCAGCTTAGGATGGGACAGGACGATGAACACTGAAGCTTTCTTT.

J is TRBJ2-2 and V is TRBV5-1, with TRBD2 identical over 11 bases. After removal of 5 bases from V and 4 bases from J, the junction contained 13 bases not matched to a gene. CDR1 is SGHRS, CDR2 YFSETQ, per germline. The CDR3 runs to 18 residues. Written as DNA, the CDR3 is TGCGCCAGCAGTCTCCGGGTAGCGGGAGGGCGGAGCACCGGGGAGCTGTTTTTT. Residues: CASSLRVAGGRSTGELFF.

This clone has just a few counts. The rearrangement uses TRBV7-9 and TRBJ2-1, with TRBD2 matching 10 bases. The CDR3 is 14 amino acids. Germline V gene data show CDR1 as SEHNR and CDR2 as FQNEAQ (reference sequence). J was trimmed by 7 bases and V by 6 bases; bases with no gene match: 6. In nucleotides, the CDR3 is TGTGCCAGCAGGGTAGCGGGAGGCAGGAATGAGCAGTTCTTC. This sequence encodes CASRVAGGRNEQFF.

J is TRBJ1-1 and V is TRBV28; 7 positions match TRBD1. Germline V gene lookup returns CDR1 MDHEN and CDR2 SYDVKM. The trim removed 6 bases at V and 5 bases at J, leaving 9 bases unmatched. CDR3 size: 14 residues. CDR3 sequence reads: CASSPLLQGTEAFF. The CDR3 DNA follows: TGTGCCAGCAGCCCATTACTACAGGGGACTGAAGCTTTCTTT. Filled out from reference TRBV28 and TRBJ1-1, the complete variable domain reads DVKVTQSSRYLVKRTGEKVFLECVQDMDHENMFWYRQDPGLGLRLIYFSYDVKMKEKGDIPEGYSVSREKKERFSLILESASTNQTSMYLCASSPLLQGTEAFFGQGTRLTVV.